What follows is one T cell receptor beta chain and its context. The data were taken from a study of blood T cell repertoires in COVID-19. Background on the study: Italy, Spain and the United States were the sources of the convalescent and acute COVID-19 samples. Sample material is recorded as cDNA or gDNA derived from T cells, B-cell-depleted T cells, or PBMCs.

Methods used by the authors: Cell counts per sample came from amplifying reference gene primers. The data were produced by immunoSEQ multiplex PCR, yet TCRdb's version contains in-frame clones alone and is incomplete. V, J and clone size are those of that table, while D and trimming were read from the DNA. The table lists some 95,000 clones, around 72% of them singletons. Germline V gene sequence: CDR1 LGHDT, CDR2 YNNKEL (reference sequence). J gave up 4 bases and V 4 bases, and 1 base lay outside the gene matches. The CDR3 contains 15 residues. The TCR comes from a man in his 70s with acute or convalescent COVID-19. The chain joins TRBV3-1 (or the pseudogene TRBV3-2) to TRBJ2-1; TRBD2 matches at 13 bases. The sample taken for sequencing was peripheral blood. The CDR3 region has the DNA TGTGCCAGCAGCCGGACTAGCGGGAGTTACAATGAGCAGTTCTTC. This sequence encodes CASSRTSGSYNEQFF.